This T cell receptor (beta chain) is drawn from a study of T cells after yellow fever vaccination. Study-level findings and limits: In post-booster samples, most primary-vaccination clones reappeared (about 95% CD4, about 91% CD8). It was a weaker secondary response, yet one that peaked faster, at day 5 versus 15. In FACS-sorted repertoires, abundant clonotypes from the bulk population could appear as contaminants.

V was cut by 5 bases and J by 4 bases, with 15 bases left in between. The CDR3 is 15 residues long. The V gene's germline CDR1 is ENHRY and CDR2 SYGVKD. There are a few counts of this clonotype. Its antigen remains unknown. It was through 5'RACE template switching that TCR cDNA was made, with a universal primer site and UMIs added. TCRdb used MiXCR to reprocess the 5' RACE reads, holding one entry per CDR3 protein. The profile covers some 300,000 distinct CDR3 sequences, with around 8.1% appearing a single time and around 17% taken by the ten largest. The material sequenced was PBMCs, taken around 45 days after the first yellow fever vaccination. The receptor was derived from a man aged 18 to 29 who received the YFV17D yellow fever vaccine. The chain recombines TRBV10-3 with TRBJ2-4; D is unresolved. CDR3 DNA sequence: TGTGCCATCAGTCCGGTCTGGGCAGCAAAAAACATTCAGTACTTC. Translated, it gives CAISPVWAAKNIQYF.